These T cell receptor beta chains were read from a single sample in a study of identical twins. From the 5' RACE reads, TCRdb called clonotypes with MiXCR, one entry per CDR3 protein. The repertoire has approximately 220,000 distinct CDR3 sequences, 7.5% of them found once; the top ten carry 1.9%. A further study also used this sample, focusing on yellow fever vaccine responses in identical twins.

The sample was memory (CD45RO+) T cells sorted from blood. These receptors were obtained from a woman between 18 and 29 years old in good health. Both conserved end residues are part of each CDR3. A D gene is named only where the DNA matches it firmly. Expanded clones get a size class; other rows say once, few or many, or leave the size out.

j_call clone_size d_call v_call cdr3_nt cdr3_aa
TRBJ1-1 NA NA TRBV7-9 TGTGCCAGCACCCCAAATGGGGGTTCGTCAGGAGCTTTCTTT CASTPNGGSSGAFF
TRBJ2-4 NA NA TRBV20-1 TGCAGTGCTAGGGGAATGACTGAGAACATTCAGTACTTC CSARGMTENIQYF
TRBJ2-6 many NA TRBV20-1 TGCAGTGCTATTCGTGACTCTGGGGCCAACGTCCTGACTTTC CSAIRDSGANVLTF
TRBJ1-1 few TRBD1 TRBV5-6 TGTGCCAGCAGCGTCCGGGACAGGGACACTGAAGCTTTCTTT CASSVRDRDTEAFF
TRBJ2-3 many NA TRBV28 TGTGCCAGCAGTCGACGACAGGCTAGCACAGATACGCAGTATTTT CASSRRQASTDTQYF
TRBJ2-7 NA TRBD1 TRBV7-8 TGTGCCAGCAGCTTAGGTCCTTCGACAGGGACCTACGAGCAGTACTTC CASSLGPSTGTYEQYF
TRBJ1-1 many TRBD1 TRBV29-1 TGCAGCGTGGTCAGGGGGCCTTTGATGAACACTGAAGCTTTCTTT CSVVRGPLMNTEAFF
TRBJ2-7 NA TRBD1 TRBV20-1 TGCAGTGTTGGGGACAGGCTATACGAGCAGTACTTC CSVGDRLYEQYF
TRBJ1-5 many TRBD1 TRBV5-1 TGCGCCAGCAGACCCGGGACAGGGGCTCAGCCCCAGCATTTT CASRPGTGAQPQHF
TRBJ2-5 many NA TRBV11-2 TGTGCCAGCAGCTTAGATCCACCAGGCGGGGGCAGGATGACCCAGTACTTC CASSLDPPGGGRMTQYF
TRBJ2-7 few TRBD1 TRBV28 TGTGCCAGCAGTTACACGGGACAGACCACAACCTACGAGCAGTACTTC CASSYTGQTTTYEQYF
TRBJ1-1 few NA TRBV28 TGTGCCAGCAGCGACCGCTTTCCCCCTGAAGCTTTCTTT CASSDRFPPEAFF
TRBJ2-3 few TRBD1 TRBV5-1 TGCGCCAGCAGCTCCAGGGGGCAAGAAGATACGCAGTATTTT CASSSRGQEDTQYF
TRBJ1-6 NA TRBD1 TRBV20-1 TGCAGTGCTAGTCGGGACAGGGGATCCTCACCCCTCCACTTT CSASRDRGSSPLHF
TRBJ2-5 many NA TRBV7-2 TGTGCCAGCAGCTTGCGGCGAGAAGAGACCCAGTACTTC CASSLRREETQYF
TRBJ2-2 few TRBD2 TRBV20-1 TGCAGTGCTAGAGGGGGAGGGAAAGCCGGGGAGCTGTTTTTT CSARGGGKAGELFF
TRBJ1-1 few NA TRBV5-1 TGCGCCAGCAGCTCTGCCGGGACAAAGAACACTGAAGCTTTCTTT CASSSAGTKNTEAFF
TRBJ2-1 NA NA TRBV6-2/TRBV6-3 TGTGCCAGCAGTTCCCCCCGGGGGCTCTCCTACAATGAGCAGTTCTTC CASSSPRGLSYNEQFF
TRBJ2-1 few NA TRBV11-2 TGTGCCAGCAGGGGGCGGAATGAGCAGTTCTTC CASRGRNEQFF
TRBJ2-7 many NA TRBV7-3 TGTGCCAGCAGCTTATTGTCGGGACCCTACGAGCAGTACTTC CASSLLSGPYEQYF
TRBJ1-2 few NA TRBV10-2 TGCGCCAGCAAAGGGACGAGTGGCTACACCTTC CASKGTSGYTF
TRBJ1-5 few NA TRBV5-1 TGCGCCAGCAGGGCCGCGGGGGACAATCAGCCCCAGCATTTT CASRAAGDNQPQHF
TRBJ1-4 many NA TRBV12-3/TRBV12-4 TGTGCCAGCAGTTTTCCGGCAACTAATGAAAAACTGTTTTTT CASSFPATNEKLFF
TRBJ1-2 many NA TRBV3-1 TGTGCCAGCAGCCAATATCTGGGGAACTATGGCTACACCTTC CASSQYLGNYGYTF
TRBJ2-5 many TRBD2 TRBV7-6 TGTGCCAGCAGCTTAACCTCGCGAAGCGGGAGAGAACAAGAGACCCAGTACTTC CASSLTSRSGREQETQYF
TRBJ1-6 few NA TRBV6-1 TGTGCCAGCAGCCCGGGGCTCACTAATTCACCCCTCCACTTT CASSPGLTNSPLHF
TRBJ2-5 few NA TRBV6-6 TGTGCCAGCAGCCTCAGGGATCGGGAGACCCAGTACTTC CASSLRDRETQYF
TRBJ2-1 NA TRBD2 TRBV4-2 TGTGCCAGCAGCCAAGGGGGCGGGGGGGTTAATTGGCAGTTCTTC CASSQGGGGVNWQFF
TRBJ1-2 few NA TRBV3-1 TGTGCCAGCAGCCTAAGTACGTGGGGCTACACCTTC CASSLSTWGYTF
TRBJ2-3 many TRBD1 TRBV10-2 TGCGCCAGCCTAGACAGGGGCACAGATACGCAGTATTTT CASLDRGTDTQYF
TRBJ2-5 few TRBD2 TRBV20-1 TGCAGTTGTTCGGAACGGGGGGGGGAGACCCAGTACTTC CSCSERGGETQYF
TRBJ2-1 NA TRBD2 TRBV7-3 TGTGCCAGCAGCCCCGTGGGACTAGTCGGGAACCCCCGAGGGAATGAGCAGTTCTTC CASSPVGLVGNPRGNEQFF
TRBJ2-3 few TRBD2 TRBV5-6 TGTGCCAGCAGCACTGGACTAGCGAGCACAGATACGCAGTATTTT CASSTGLASTDTQYF
TRBJ1-6 few NA TRBV27 TGTGCCAGCAGTTCGCGTTATAATTCACCCCTCCACTTT CASSSRYNSPLHF
TRBJ2-3 few TRBD1 TRBV3-1 TGTGCCAGCAGCTCCCGGGACAGGGATTTCACAGATACGCAGTATTTT CASSSRDRDFTDTQYF
TRBJ2-7 few NA TRBV7-9 TGTGCCAGCAGCCAAGTGGCTGGGACCTACGAGCAGTACTTC CASSQVAGTYEQYF
TRBJ2-5 few NA TRBV28 TGTGCCAGCAGTTTAACCACTCGGGGACACTCCACTCCCGAAGAGACCCAGTACTTC CASSLTTRGHSTPEETQYF
TRBJ2-1 NA NA TRBV28 TGTGCCAGCAGTTTAGCGGGGTGGAATGAGCAGTTCTTC CASSLAGWNEQFF
TRBJ2-7 many NA TRBV5-1 TGCGCCAGCAGCTTGGATGGCGGTCCAACCTACGAGCAGTACTTC CASSLDGGPTYEQYF
TRBJ1-6 NA NA TRBV10-3 TGTGCCATCAGTGAGGACAGCTATAATTCACCCCTCCATTTT CAISEDSYNSPLHF
TRBJ2-3 many NA TRBV9 TGTGCCAGCAGCGCCTTAGCAGGTTCTAGCACAGATACGCAGTATTTT CASSALAGSSTDTQYF
TRBJ1-5 many NA TRBV6-2/TRBV6-3 TGTGCCAGCAGCCGTTCCCGGGACAACGGTCAGCCCCAGCATTTT CASSRSRDNGQPQHF
TRBJ2-3 few NA TRBV4-3 TGCGCCAGCAGCCAGCTCGCGGGGGATACGCAGTATTTT CASSQLAGDTQYF
TRBJ2-6 many NA TRBV7-8 TGTGCCAGCAGGGGGGGAATAAGCGGGGCCAACGTCCTGACTTTC CASRGGISGANVLTF
TRBJ1-1 many NA TRBV15 TGTGCCACCAGCAGAGATTTTAGGGGGAGTAACACTGAAGCTTTCTTT CATSRDFRGSNTEAFF
TRBJ2-7 few TRBD1 TRBV11-3 TGTGCCAGCAGCTTAGAGCAGGGGGACTACGAGCAGTACTTC CASSLEQGDYEQYF
TRBJ2-2 few NA TRBV5-1 TGCGCCAGCAGCACCGGGACAATTAACACCGGGGAGCTGTTTTTT CASSTGTINTGELFF
TRBJ2-3 NA TRBD1 TRBV12-3/TRBV12-4 TGTGCCCGCAGCTACCAAATGCCTCGGGACAGAGACACAGATAAGCAGTATTTT CARSYQMPRDRDTDKQYF
TRBJ1-1 few NA TRBV2 TGTGCCAGCAGTGAACAAGACAGCTGGAACACTGAAGCTTTCTTT CASSEQDSWNTEAFF
TRBJ1-5 NA NA TRBV5-5 TGTGCCAGCAGCTTGGCCGACGGGAATCAGCCCCAGCATTTT CASSLADGNQPQHF
TRBJ2-7 NA TRBD1 TRBV28 TGTGCCAGCAGTTTAGGGGTGGACAGGGAGTACGAGCAGTACTTC CASSLGVDREYEQYF
TRBJ2-7 many NA TRBV29-1 TGCAGCGTGGGGACGGCCTTCTACGAGCAGTACTTC CSVGTAFYEQYF
TRBJ2-5 NA NA TRBV7-2 TGTGCCAGCAGCCAGCAGGGGGAGACCCAGTACTTC CASSQQGETQYF
TRBJ1-1 NA NA TRBV29-1 TGCAGCGTCGCCGGGTCAGCCAACACTGAAGCTTTCTTT CSVAGSANTEAFF